This T cell receptor (beta chain) was retrieved from a study of blood T cell repertoires in COVID-19. About the study: T cells, B-cell-depleted T cells, or PBMCs provided the cDNA or gDNA that served as material.

Per the original methods: Scientists estimated how many nucleated cells there were by amplifying reference gene primers. The table came from immunoSEQ multiplex PCR; TCRdb's copy has only in-frame clones and leaves some out. Clone size and V and J calls were adopted from that table, with D and trimming inferred from the DNA. The table has some 400,000 clones, more than 75% seen once. This sequence was found in a woman in her sixties with COVID-19, enrolled during active disease. The source material was peripheral blood.

CDR3 sequence: CASSRQGADEKLFF. Written as DNA, the CDR3 is TGTGCCAGTAGCAGACAGGGGGCGGATGAAAAACTGTTTTTT. The chain has TRBV19 and TRBJ1-4; 10 bases align to TRBD1. Germline V lookup: CDR1 LNHDA, CDR2 SQIVND (reference sequence). This CDR3 region has 14 residues. The J segment lost 6 bases and the V segment lost 6 bases, leaving 4 bases of the junction unmatched.